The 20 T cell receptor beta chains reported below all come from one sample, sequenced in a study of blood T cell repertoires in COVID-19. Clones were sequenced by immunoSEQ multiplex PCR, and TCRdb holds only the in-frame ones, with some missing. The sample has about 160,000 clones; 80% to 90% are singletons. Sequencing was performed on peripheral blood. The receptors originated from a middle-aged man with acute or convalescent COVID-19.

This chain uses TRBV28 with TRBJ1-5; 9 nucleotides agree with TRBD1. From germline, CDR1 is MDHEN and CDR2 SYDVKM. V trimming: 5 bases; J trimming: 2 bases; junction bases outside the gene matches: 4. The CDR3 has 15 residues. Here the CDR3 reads CASSPGDRGNQPQHF. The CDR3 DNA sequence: TGTGCCAGCAGTCCCGGGGACAGGGGCAATCAGCCCCAGCATTTT.

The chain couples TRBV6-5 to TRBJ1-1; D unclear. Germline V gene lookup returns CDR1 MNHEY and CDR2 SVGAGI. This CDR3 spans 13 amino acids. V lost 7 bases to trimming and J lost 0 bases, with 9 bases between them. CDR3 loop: CASKETLNTEAFF. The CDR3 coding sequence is TGTGCCAGCAAAGAGACACTGAACACTGAAGCTTTCTTT.

The CDR3 bases are TGTGCCAGTAGCGACAGGGGAAGGGAGCCCCAGCATTTT. Translation gives CASSDRGREPQHF. The gene calls are TRBV19 and TRBJ1-5, with TRBD1 identical over 8 bases. Losses at the gene ends were 6 bases for V and 8 bases for J; bases not matched to a gene: 6. CDR3 length: 13 residues. Looked up from germline, CDR1 is LNHDA and CDR2 is SQIVND (reference sequence).

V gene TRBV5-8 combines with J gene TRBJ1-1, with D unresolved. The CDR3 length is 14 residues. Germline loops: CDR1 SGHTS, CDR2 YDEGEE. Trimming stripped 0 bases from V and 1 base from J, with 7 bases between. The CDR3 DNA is TGTGCCAGCAGCTTGGGAACGGGGAACACTGAAGCTTTCTTT. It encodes CASSLGTGNTEAFF.

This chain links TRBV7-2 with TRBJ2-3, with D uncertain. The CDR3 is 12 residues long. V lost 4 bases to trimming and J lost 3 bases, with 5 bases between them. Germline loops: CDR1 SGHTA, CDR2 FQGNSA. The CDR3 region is CASSSRTDTQYF. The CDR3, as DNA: TGTGCCAGCAGCTCCAGAACAGATACGCAGTATTTT.

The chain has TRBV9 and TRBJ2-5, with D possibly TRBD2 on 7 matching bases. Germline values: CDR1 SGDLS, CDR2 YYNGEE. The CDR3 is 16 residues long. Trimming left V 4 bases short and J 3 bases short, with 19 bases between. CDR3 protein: CASSWEGVGGEETQYF. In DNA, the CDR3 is TGTGCCAGCAGCTGGGAGGGGGTCGGCGGTGAAGAGACCCAGTACTTC. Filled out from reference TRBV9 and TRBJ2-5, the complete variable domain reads DSGVTQTPKHLITATGQRVTLRCSPRSGDLSVYWYQQSLDQGLQFLIQYYNGEERAKGNILERFSAQQFPDLHSELNLSSLELGDSALYFCASSWEGVGGEETQYFGPGTRLLVL.

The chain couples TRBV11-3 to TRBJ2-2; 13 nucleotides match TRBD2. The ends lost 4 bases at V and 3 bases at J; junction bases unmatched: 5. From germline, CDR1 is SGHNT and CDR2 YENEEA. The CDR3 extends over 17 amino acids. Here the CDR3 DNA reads TGTGCCAGCAGCTCCGGGACTAGCGGGGCTTACACCGGGGAGCTGTTTTTT. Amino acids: CASSSGTSGAYTGELFF.

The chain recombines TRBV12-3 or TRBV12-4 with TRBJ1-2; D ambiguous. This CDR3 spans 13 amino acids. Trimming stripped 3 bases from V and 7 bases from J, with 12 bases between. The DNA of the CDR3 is TGTGCCAGCAGTTTGGGAGGGAGTCCTGGCTACACCTTC. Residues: CASSLGGSPGYTF.

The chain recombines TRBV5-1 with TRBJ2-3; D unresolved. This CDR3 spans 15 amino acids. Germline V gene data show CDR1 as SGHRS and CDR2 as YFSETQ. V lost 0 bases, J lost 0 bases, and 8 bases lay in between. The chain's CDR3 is CASSLGTLSTDTQYF. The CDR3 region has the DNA TGCGCCAGCAGCTTGGGAACATTGAGCACAGATACGCAGTATTTT.

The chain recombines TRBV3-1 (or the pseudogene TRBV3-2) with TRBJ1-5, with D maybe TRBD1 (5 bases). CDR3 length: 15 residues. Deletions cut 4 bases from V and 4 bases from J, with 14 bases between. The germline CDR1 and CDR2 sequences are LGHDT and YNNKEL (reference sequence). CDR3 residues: CASSPTGVLNQPQHF. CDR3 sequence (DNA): TGTGCCAGCAGCCCGACGGGGGTCTTAAATCAGCCCCAGCATTTT.

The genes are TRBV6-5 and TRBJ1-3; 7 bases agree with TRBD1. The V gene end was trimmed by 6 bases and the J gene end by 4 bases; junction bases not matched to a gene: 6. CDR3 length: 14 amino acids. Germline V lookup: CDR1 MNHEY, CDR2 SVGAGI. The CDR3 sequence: CASRAGTDGNTIYF. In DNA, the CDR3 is TGTGCCAGCAGGGCCGGGACAGACGGAAACACCATATATTTT.

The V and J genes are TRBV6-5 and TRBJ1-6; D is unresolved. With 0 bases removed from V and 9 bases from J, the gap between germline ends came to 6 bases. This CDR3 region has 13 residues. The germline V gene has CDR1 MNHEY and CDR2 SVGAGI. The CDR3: CASSYSSGSPLHF. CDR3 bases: TGTGCCAGCAGTTACTCATCGGGTTCACCCCTCCACTTT.

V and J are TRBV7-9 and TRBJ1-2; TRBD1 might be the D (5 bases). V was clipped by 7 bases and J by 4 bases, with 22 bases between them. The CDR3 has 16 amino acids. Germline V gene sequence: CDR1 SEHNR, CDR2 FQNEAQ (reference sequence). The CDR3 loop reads CASTTGAGRRVYGYTF. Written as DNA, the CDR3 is TGTGCCAGCACCACTGGGGCAGGGAGGCGTGTCTATGGCTACACCTTC.

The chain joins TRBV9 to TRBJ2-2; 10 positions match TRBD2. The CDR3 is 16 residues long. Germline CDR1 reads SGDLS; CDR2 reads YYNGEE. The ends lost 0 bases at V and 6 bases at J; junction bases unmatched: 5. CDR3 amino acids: CASSVASGGFAGELFF. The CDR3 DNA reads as TGTGCCAGCAGCGTAGCTAGCGGGGGTTTTGCCGGGGAGCTGTTTTTT.

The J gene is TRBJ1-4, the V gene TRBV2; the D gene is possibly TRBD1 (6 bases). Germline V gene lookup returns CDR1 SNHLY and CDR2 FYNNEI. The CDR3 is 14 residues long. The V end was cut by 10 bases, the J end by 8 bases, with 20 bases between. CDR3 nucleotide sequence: TGTGCCATCGGACAGTCAAACTCAGGCGAAAAACTGTTTTTT. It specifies CAIGQSNSGEKLFF.

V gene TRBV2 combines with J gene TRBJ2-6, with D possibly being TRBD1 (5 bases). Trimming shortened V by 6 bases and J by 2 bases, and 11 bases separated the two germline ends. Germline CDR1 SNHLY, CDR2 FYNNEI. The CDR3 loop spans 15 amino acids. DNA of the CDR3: TGTGCCAGCAGCCCCCTAGGGGCTGGGGCCAACGTCCTGACTTTC. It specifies CASSPLGAGANVLTF.

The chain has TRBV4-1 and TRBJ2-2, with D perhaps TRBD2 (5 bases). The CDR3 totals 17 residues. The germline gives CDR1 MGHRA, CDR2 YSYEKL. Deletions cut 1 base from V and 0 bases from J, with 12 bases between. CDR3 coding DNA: TGCGCCAGCAGCCAAGTCGGGCGGGTTTCGAACACCGGGGAGCTGTTTTTT. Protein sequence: CASSQVGRVSNTGELFF.

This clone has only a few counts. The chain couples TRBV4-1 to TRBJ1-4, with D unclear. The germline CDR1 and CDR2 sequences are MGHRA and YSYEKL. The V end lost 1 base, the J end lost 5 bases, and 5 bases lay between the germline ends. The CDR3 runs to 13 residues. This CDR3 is CASSQGGNEKLFF. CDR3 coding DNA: TGCGCCAGCAGCCAAGGAGGGAATGAAAAACTGTTTTTT.

For the CDR3, the DNA is TGTGCCAGCAGCCCCTCAGAGGGGAACACTGAAGCTTTCTTT. Residues: CASSPSEGNTEAFF. The chain uses TRBV9 and TRBJ1-1; D not resolved. This CDR3 has 14 amino acids. The germline V gene encodes CDR1 SGDLS and CDR2 YYNGEE. Trimming took off 4 bases at V and 1 base at J, with 11 bases between the two ends.

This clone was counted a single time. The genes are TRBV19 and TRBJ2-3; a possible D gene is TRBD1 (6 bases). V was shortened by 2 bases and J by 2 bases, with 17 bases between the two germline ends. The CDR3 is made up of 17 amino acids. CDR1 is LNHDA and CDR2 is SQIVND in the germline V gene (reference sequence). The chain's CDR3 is CASSINFGAGVTDTQYF. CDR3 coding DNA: TGTGCCAGTAGTATAAACTTCGGGGCAGGGGTCACAGATACGCAGTATTTT. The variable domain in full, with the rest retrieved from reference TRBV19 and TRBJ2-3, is DGGITQSPKYLFRKEGQNVTLSCEQNLNHDAMYWYRQDPGQGLRLIYYSQIVNDFQKGDIAEGYSVSREKKESFPLTVTSAQKNPTAFYLCASSINFGAGVTDTQYFGPGTRLTVL.